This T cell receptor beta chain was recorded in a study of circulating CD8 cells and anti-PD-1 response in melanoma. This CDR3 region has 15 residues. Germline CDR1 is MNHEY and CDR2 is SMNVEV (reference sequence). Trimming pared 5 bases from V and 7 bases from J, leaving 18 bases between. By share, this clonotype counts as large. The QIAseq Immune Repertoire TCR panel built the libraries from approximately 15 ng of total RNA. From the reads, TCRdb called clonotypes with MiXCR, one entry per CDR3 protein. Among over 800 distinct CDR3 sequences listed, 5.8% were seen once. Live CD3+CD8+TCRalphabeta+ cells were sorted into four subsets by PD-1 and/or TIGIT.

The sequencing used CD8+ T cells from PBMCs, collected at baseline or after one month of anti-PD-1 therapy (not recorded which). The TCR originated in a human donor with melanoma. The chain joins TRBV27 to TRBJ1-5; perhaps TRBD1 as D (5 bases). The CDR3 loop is CASSTGRGSGQPQHF. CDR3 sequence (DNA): TGTGCCAGCAGTACTGGGAGGGGCTCAGGACAGCCCCAGCATTTT.